The 26 T cell receptor beta chains listed next were all sequenced from one sample in a study of glioma-infiltrating T cells after dendritic cell vaccination. Assay: immunoSEQ multiplex PCR; the TCRdb copy retains only in-frame clones and omits some. This sample carries around 90,000 clones, 75% to 85% of them seen once, and the ten largest clones take roughly 5.7%. Sequences were derived from blood, sampled before dendritic cell vaccination. All receptors derive from a human donor with glioblastoma.

The gene calls are TRBV28 and TRBJ1-2, with 8 nucleotides matching TRBD1. The CDR3 runs to 14 residues. Germline trimming cut 11 bases from V and 3 bases from J; bases unmatched to any gene: 11. The germline gives CDR1 MDHEN, CDR2 SYDVKM. The CDR3 DNA reads TGTGCCGTAATACAGGGGGTCCTGGACTATGGCTACACCTTC. This encodes CAVIQGVLDYGYTF.

The chain recombines TRBV19 with TRBJ2-5, with TRBD1 matching over 9 bases. V gave up 5 bases and J gave up 7 bases; unmatched junction bases: 8. The CDR3 loop spans 14 amino acids. Germline values: CDR1 LNHDA, CDR2 SQIVND (reference sequence). The CDR3: CASSVTGGRGTQYF. DNA of the CDR3: TGTGCCAGTAGTGTAACAGGGGGCCGCGGGACCCAGTACTTC.

The chain has TRBV7-6 and TRBJ2-5; 9 nucleotides agree with TRBD2. The germline CDR1 and CDR2 sequences are SGHVS and FNYEAQ. The V segment lost 4 bases and the J segment 5 bases; nucleotides outside the gene matches: 8. The CDR3 sequence is 15 residues long. CDR3 sequence (DNA): TGTGCCAGCAGCTCCGGTAGCGGGAGCAGGGAGACCCAGTACTTC. Translated, it gives CASSSGSGSRETQYF.

The chain employs TRBV19 and TRBJ2-7, with D perhaps TRBD1 (6 bases). CDR1 and CDR2 from the germline V gene are LNHDA and SQIVND (reference sequence). The CDR3 totals 13 residues. V dropped 8 bases and J dropped 1 base, with 12 bases sitting between them. The CDR3 region has the DNA TGTGCCAGTTCCGTTGACAGGTCCTACGAGCAGTACTTC. This sequence encodes CASSVDRSYEQYF.

The chain is built from TRBV2 and TRBJ2-2; 8 bases align to TRBD1. CDR1 is SNHLY, CDR2 FYNNEI, per germline. CDR3 length: 15 amino acids. The V gene end was trimmed by 6 bases and the J gene end by 5 bases; junction bases not matched to a gene: 8. The CDR3 region is CASRSTGVGTGELFF. The CDR3 DNA follows: TGTGCCAGCAGGTCGACAGGGGTAGGGACCGGGGAGCTGTTTTTT.

CDR3 coding DNA: TGCAGCGTGTCTAGCGGGAGCCCCTCCTACGAGCAGTACTTC. Translating it yields CSVSSGSPSYEQYF. V usage is TRBV29-1 and J usage is TRBJ2-7; TRBD2 aligns across 10 bases. V lost 6 bases, J lost 0 bases, and 5 bases stayed unmatched. Germline assignment: CDR1 SQVTM and CDR2 ANQGSEA. The CDR3 covers 14 residues.

The chain uses TRBV15 and TRBJ2-1; D remains unclear. V was pared by 1 base and J by 0 bases, with 7 bases between. CDR1 LNHNV and CDR2 YYDKDF come from the germline V gene (reference sequence). The CDR3 is 15 residues long. CDR3 amino acids: CATSRGTVSYNEQFF. As DNA, the CDR3 is TGTGCCACCAGCAGAGGAACAGTCTCCTACAATGAGCAGTTCTTC.

J is TRBJ1-1 and V is TRBV29-1; D is possibly TRBD1 (5 bases). This CDR3 is built from 12 residues. V lost 2 bases to trimming and J lost 6 bases, with 10 bases between them. Germline values: CDR1 SQVTM, CDR2 ANQGSEA. In DNA form, the CDR3 reads TGCAGCGTTGAATTTGGGGGGGCTGAAGCTTTCTTT. Protein: CSVEFGGAEAFF.

The chain links TRBV10-2 to TRBJ2-4; tentatively, D is TRBD1 (5 bases). V was cut by 2 bases and J by 0 bases, with 23 bases left in between. Germline CDR1 reads WSHSY; CDR2 reads SAAADI. The CDR3 has 20 residues. CDR3 sequence (DNA): TGCGCCAGCAGTGAGCGCTTGGACATCCCAGAACGCTTAGCCAAAAACATTCAGTACTTC. Translated: CASSERLDIPERLAKNIQYF.

J is TRBJ1-1 and V is TRBV7-9; no firm D call. Germline V gene sequence: CDR1 SEHNR, CDR2 FQNEAQ (reference sequence). V was pared by 6 bases and J by 5 bases, with 10 bases between. The CDR3 covers 12 residues. The CDR3 DNA is TGTGCCAGCAGGTCCGGAGCGACTGAAGCTTTCTTT. This codes for CASRSGATEAFF.

V is TRBV5-1 and J is TRBJ2-3; 7 bases are shared with TRBD1. The CDR3 is made up of 16 amino acids. After removal of 1 base from V and 1 base from J, the junction contained 6 bases not matched to a gene. Germline CDR1 is SGHRS and CDR2 is YFSETQ. CDR3 sequence reads: CASSLFTTGGTDTQYF. The CDR3 DNA sequence: TGCGCCAGCAGCTTGTTCACTACAGGGGGCACAGATACGCAGTATTTT.

V and J are TRBV11-2 and TRBJ2-4; 8 nucleotides match TRBD2. After removal of 1 base from V and 0 bases from J, the junction contained 5 bases not matched to a gene. Per the germline V gene, CDR1 is SGHAT and CDR2 is FQNNGV. The CDR3 spans 17 residues. In nucleotides, the CDR3 is TGTGCCAGCAGCTTAGGTTCCGGGGGGGTAGCCAAAAACATTCAGTACTTC. Its translation is CASSLGSGGVAKNIQYF.

The chain carries TRBV6-1 and TRBJ2-7; D not certain. Trimming pared 2 bases from V and 2 bases from J, leaving 13 bases between. This CDR3 has 15 residues. The germline CDR1 and CDR2 sequences are MNHNS and SASEGT. CDR3 residues: CASSETGRPTYEQYF. The CDR3 coding sequence is TGTGCCAGCAGTGAAACCGGCAGGCCAACCTACGAGCAGTACTTC.

The rearrangement links TRBV2 to TRBJ1-3; D is undetermined. Germline V gives CDR1 SNHLY, CDR2 FYNNEI. The CDR3 sequence is 10 residues long. CDR3 DNA sequence: TGTCCCCGCGCGGGAAACACCATATATTTT. This encodes CPRAGNTIYF.

The J gene is TRBJ1-2, the V gene TRBV27; D possibly corresponds to TRBD1 (6 bases). CDR1 is MNHEY, CDR2 SMNVEV, per germline (reference sequence). V shed 4 bases and J shed 8 bases, with 20 bases lying between them. The CDR3 spans 15 residues. DNA of the CDR3: TGTGCCAGCAGTTCCTTCCCCCCGGCAGGGGAGGGCTACACCTTC. Its protein is CASSSFPPAGEGYTF.

The chain uses TRBV19 and TRBJ2-1, with TRBD1 matching 10 bases. V gave up 6 bases and J gave up 9 bases; unmatched junction bases: 11. Germline-derived CDR1 and CDR2 are LNHDA and SQIVND (reference sequence). The CDR3 covers 15 residues. CDR3 residues: CASRNPGQGRVEQFF. The CDR3 DNA reads as TGTGCCAGTAGAAACCCGGGACAGGGGCGTGTTGAGCAGTTCTTC.

The V gene is TRBV5-1, the J gene TRBJ1-4, with a tentative D call TRBD1 (5 bases). The CDR3 has 15 residues. V lost 0 bases to trimming and J lost 7 bases, with 13 bases between them. CDR1 is SGHRS, CDR2 YFSETQ, per germline. The CDR3, as DNA: TGCGCCAGCAGCTTGGTCGGGGGAGTCGGTGAAAAACTGTTTTTT. Protein: CASSLVGGVGEKLFF.

The rearrangement uses TRBV5-1 and TRBJ2-5, with D possibly matching TRBD1 (5 bases). This CDR3 contains 14 residues. Trimming cost V 0 bases and J 3 bases, with 9 bases left between them. Germline lookup yields CDR1 SGHRS and CDR2 YFSETQ. CDR3 residues: CASSLEGVKETQYF. CDR3 nucleotide sequence: TGCGCCAGCAGCTTGGAAGGGGTTAAAGAGACCCAGTACTTC.

The CDR3 sequence: CASSSYAQGNNQPQHF. For the CDR3, the DNA is TGCGCCAGCAGCTCCTATGCGCAGGGAAACAATCAGCCCCAGCATTTT. The chain employs TRBV5-1 and TRBJ1-5, with D possibly matching TRBD1 (5 bases). Germline CDR1 is SGHRS and CDR2 is YFSETQ. V was cut by 3 bases and J by 3 bases, with 16 bases left in between. This CDR3 has 16 amino acids.

V usage is TRBV6-5 and J usage is TRBJ2-5, with D tentatively TRBD2 (7 bases). The CDR3 has 14 amino acids. Germline CDR1 reads MNHEY; CDR2 reads SVGAGI. V gave up 5 bases and J gave up 6 bases, with 16 bases separating them. The CDR3 DNA reads as TGTGCCAGCAGTGTCCACGGGGGGCTACAGACCCAGTACTTC. Its protein is CASSVHGGLQTQYF.

This chain uses TRBV6-1 with TRBJ2-1; 9 bases map to TRBD2. Trimming cost V 5 bases and J 2 bases; bases outside gene matches: 4. Germline V lookup: CDR1 MNHNS, CDR2 SASEGT. The CDR3 extends over 15 amino acids. For the CDR3, the DNA is TGTGCCAGCAGTACCGGGACTAGCCCCTACAATGAGCAGTTCTTC. This encodes CASSTGTSPYNEQFF.

This chain uses TRBV7-8 with TRBJ2-7; D is possibly TRBD1 (5 bases). Germline V gene data show CDR1 as SGHVS and CDR2 as FQNEAQ. CDR3 length equals 15 residues. With 3 bases removed from V and 2 bases from J, the gap between germline ends came to 14 bases. The CDR3 sequence: CASSFTPGLTYEQYF. DNA of the CDR3: TGTGCCAGCAGCTTTACCCCAGGGTTAACCTACGAGCAGTACTTC.

This clone was counted a few times. The chain has TRBV28 and TRBJ1-2; the D gene is possibly TRBD1 (6 bases). The CDR3 has 13 residues. CDR1 is MDHEN, CDR2 SYDVKM, per germline. Trimming shortened V by 4 bases and J by 7 bases, and 13 bases separated the two germline ends. DNA of the CDR3: TGTGCCAGCAGTTCAGGGGTTCCCCCTGGCTACACCTTC. It encodes CASSSGVPPGYTF.

The rearrangement uses TRBV27 and TRBJ2-7; 7 bases agree with TRBD2. J gave up 4 bases and V 4 bases, and 4 bases lay outside the gene matches. Germline lookup yields CDR1 MNHEY and CDR2 SMNVEV (reference sequence). The CDR3 runs to 13 residues. The CDR3 sequence is CASSWREGYEQYF. The CDR3 bases are TGTGCCAGCAGTTGGAGGGAGGGGTACGAGCAGTACTTC.

CDR3 DNA sequence: TGTGCCAGCAGCTCTGTGTGGGACTACTCCTACGAGCAGTACTTC. Encoded protein: CASSSVWDYSYEQYF. The gene calls are TRBV5-6 and TRBJ2-5; 7 nucleotides align to TRBD2. The DNA end lines up better with TRBJ2-7; the J call may be wrong. Germline CDR1 is SGHDT and CDR2 is YYEEEE. The CDR3 runs 15 residues.

The count of this clone is one. The J gene is TRBJ2-7, the V gene TRBV5-4; perhaps TRBD2 as D (5 bases). The CDR3 contains 15 residues. Germline-derived CDR1 and CDR2 are SGHNT and YYREEE (reference sequence). V dropped 1 base and J dropped 7 bases, with 18 bases sitting between them. CDR3 nucleotide sequence: TGTGCCAGCAGCTTGAGATCCGTCGGGATTGGGGAGCAGTACTTC. Translation gives CASSLRSVGIGEQYF.